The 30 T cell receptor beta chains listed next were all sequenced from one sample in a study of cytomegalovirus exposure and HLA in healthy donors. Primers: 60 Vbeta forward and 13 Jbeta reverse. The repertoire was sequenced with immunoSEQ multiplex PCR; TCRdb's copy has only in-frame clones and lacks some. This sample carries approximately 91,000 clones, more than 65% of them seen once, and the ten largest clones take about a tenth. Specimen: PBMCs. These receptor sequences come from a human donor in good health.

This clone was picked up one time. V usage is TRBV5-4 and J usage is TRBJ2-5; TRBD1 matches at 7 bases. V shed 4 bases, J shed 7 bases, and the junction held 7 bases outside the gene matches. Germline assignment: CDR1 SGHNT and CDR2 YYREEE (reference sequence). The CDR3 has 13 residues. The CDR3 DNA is TGTGCCAGCAGCACAGACAGGGCGGGGACCCAGTACTTC. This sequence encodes CASSTDRAGTQYF.

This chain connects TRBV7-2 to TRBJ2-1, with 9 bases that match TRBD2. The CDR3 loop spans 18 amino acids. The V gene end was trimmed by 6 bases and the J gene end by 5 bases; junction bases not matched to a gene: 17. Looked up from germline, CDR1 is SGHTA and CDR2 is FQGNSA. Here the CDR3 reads CASRLTLQAGGRNNEQFF. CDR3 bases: TGTGCCAGCAGACTAACCCTCCAAGCGGGGGGCCGTAACAATGAGCAGTTCTTC.

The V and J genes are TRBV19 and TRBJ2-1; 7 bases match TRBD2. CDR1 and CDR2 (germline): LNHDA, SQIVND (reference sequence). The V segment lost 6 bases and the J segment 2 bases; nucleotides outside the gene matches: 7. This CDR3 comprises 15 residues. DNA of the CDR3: TGTGCCAGTAGCCCCGCTAGCGGACCCTACAATGAGCAGTTCTTC. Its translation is CASSPASGPYNEQFF.

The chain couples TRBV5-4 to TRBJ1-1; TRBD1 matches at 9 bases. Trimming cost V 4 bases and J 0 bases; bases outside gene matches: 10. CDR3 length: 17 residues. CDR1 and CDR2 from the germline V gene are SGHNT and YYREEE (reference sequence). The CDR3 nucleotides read TGTGCCAGCAGCCCTATTGGGACAGGGTCCATGAACACTGAAGCTTTCTTT. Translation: CASSPIGTGSMNTEAFF.

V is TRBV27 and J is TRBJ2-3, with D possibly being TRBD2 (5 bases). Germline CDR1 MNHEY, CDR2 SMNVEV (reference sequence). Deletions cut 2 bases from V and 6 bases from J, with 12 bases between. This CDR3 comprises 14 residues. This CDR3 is CASSLALGGDTQYF. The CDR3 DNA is TGTGCCAGCAGTTTAGCCTTGGGCGGGGATACGCAGTATTTT.

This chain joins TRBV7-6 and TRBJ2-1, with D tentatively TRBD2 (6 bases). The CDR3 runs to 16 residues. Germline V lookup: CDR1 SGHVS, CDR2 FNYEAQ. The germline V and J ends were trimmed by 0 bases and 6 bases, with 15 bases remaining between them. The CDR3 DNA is TGTGCCAGCAGCTTAGCTGGGGCGGGGCCCCTCAATGAGCAGTTCTTC. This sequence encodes CASSLAGAGPLNEQFF.

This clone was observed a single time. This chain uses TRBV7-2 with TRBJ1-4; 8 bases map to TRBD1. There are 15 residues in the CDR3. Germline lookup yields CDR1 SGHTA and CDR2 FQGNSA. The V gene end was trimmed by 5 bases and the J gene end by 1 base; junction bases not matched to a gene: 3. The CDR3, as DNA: TGTGCCAGCAGCCGCGACAGGGGAACTAATGAAAAACTGTTTTTT. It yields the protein CASSRDRGTNEKLFF.

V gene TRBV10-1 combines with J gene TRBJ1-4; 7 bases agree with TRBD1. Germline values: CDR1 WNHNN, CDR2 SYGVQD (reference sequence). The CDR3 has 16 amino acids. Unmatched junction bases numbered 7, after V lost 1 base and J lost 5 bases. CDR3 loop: CASSEWGQRVNEKLFF. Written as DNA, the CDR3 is TGCGCCAGCAGTGAGTGGGGACAGCGAGTAAATGAAAAACTGTTTTTT.

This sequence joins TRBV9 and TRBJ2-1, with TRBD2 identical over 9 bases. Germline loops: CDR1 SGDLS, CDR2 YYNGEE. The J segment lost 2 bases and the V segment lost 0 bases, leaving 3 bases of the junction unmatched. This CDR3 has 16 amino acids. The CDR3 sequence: CASSVEGGGAYNEQFF. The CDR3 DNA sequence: TGTGCCAGCAGCGTAGAGGGCGGGGGGGCCTACAATGAGCAGTTCTTC.

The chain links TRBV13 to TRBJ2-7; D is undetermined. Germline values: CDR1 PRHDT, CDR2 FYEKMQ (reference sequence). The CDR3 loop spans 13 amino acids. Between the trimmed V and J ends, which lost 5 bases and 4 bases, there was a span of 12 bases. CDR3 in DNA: TGTGCCAGCAGCCCGCCGTCACTTTACGAGCAGTACTTC. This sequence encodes CASSPPSLYEQYF.

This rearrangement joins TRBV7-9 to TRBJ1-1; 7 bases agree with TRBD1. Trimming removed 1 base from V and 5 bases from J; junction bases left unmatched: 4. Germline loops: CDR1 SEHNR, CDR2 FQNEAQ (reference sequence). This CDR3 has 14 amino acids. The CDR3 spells CASSLGTGLTEAFF. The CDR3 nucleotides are TGTGCCAGCAGCTTAGGGACAGGTCTAACTGAAGCTTTCTTT.

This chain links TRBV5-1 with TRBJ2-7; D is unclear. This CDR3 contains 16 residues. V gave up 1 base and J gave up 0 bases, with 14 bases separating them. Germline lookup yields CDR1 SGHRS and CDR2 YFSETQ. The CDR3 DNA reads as TGCGCCAGCAGCTTGTTCCTAGTAACCAGCTCCTACGAGCAGTACTTC. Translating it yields CASSLFLVTSSYEQYF.

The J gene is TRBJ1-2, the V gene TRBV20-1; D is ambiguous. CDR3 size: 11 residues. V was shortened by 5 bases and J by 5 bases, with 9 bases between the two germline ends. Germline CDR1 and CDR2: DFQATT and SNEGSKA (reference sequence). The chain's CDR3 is CSAPLTYGYTF. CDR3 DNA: TGCAGTGCTCCACTTACGTATGGCTACACCTTC.

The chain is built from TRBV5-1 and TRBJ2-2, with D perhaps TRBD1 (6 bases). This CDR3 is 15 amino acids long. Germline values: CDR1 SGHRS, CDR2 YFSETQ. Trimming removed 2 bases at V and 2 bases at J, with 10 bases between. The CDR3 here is CASSLGGTNTGELFF. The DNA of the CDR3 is TGCGCCAGCAGCTTAGGGGGAACCAACACCGGGGAGCTGTTTTTT.

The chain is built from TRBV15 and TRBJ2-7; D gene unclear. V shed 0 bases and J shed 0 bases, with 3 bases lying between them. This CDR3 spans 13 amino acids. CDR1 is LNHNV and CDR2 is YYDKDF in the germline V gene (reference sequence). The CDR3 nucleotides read TGTGCCACCAGCAGAGACCTCTCCTACGAGCAGTACTTC. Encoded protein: CATSRDLSYEQYF.

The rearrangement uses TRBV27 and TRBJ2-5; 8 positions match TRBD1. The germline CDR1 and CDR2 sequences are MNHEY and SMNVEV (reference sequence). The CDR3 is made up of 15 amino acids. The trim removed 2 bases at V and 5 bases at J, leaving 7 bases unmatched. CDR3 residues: CASSLPGTGFETQYF. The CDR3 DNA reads TGTGCCAGCAGTTTACCCGGGACAGGTTTCGAGACCCAGTACTTC.

The CDR3 DNA sequence: TGCGCCAGCAGCTACGGCGGTGGGGAGACCCAGTACTTC. This gives the protein CASSYGGGETQYF. The chain links TRBV5-1 to TRBJ2-5; D uncertain. Germline-derived CDR1 and CDR2 are SGHRS and YFSETQ. The CDR3 loop spans 13 amino acids. With 3 bases removed from V and 5 bases from J, the gap between germline ends came to 11 bases.

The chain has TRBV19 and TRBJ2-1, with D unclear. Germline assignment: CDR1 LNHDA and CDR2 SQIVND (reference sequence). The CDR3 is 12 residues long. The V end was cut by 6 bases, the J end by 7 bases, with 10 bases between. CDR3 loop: CASRRSTNEQFF. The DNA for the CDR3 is TGTGCCAGTAGAAGATCCACAAATGAGCAGTTCTTC. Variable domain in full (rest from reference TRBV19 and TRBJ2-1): DGGITQSPKYLFRKEGQNVTLSCEQNLNHDAMYWYRQDPGQGLRLIYYSQIVNDFQKGDIAEGYSVSREKKESFPLTVTSAQKNPTAFYLCASRRSTNEQFFGPGTRLTVL.

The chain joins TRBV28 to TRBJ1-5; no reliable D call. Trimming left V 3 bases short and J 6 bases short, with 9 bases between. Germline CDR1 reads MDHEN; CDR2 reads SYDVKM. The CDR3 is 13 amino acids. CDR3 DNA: TGTGCCAGCAGTTTGGTGCTTAGTCAGCCCCAGCATTTT. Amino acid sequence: CASSLVLSQPQHF.

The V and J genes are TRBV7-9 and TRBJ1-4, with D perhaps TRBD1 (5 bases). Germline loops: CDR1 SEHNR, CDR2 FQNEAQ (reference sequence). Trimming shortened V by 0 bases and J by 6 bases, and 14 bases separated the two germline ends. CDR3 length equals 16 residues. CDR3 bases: TGTGCCAGCAGCTTAGCTCCGGGACGGGGGTATGAAAAACTGTTTTTT. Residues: CASSLAPGRGYEKLFF.

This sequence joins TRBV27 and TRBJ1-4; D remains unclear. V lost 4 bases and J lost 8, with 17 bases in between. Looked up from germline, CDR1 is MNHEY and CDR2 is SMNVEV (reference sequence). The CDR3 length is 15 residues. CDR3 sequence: CASSSWAFGREKLFF. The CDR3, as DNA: TGTGCCAGCAGTTCCTGGGCGTTTGGGAGGGAAAAACTGTTTTTT.

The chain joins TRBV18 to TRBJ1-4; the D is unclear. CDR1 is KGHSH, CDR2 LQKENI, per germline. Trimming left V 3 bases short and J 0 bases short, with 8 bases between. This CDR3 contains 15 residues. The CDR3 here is CASSPVVATNEKLFF. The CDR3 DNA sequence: TGTGCCAGCTCACCGGTAGTTGCAACTAATGAAAAACTGTTTTTT. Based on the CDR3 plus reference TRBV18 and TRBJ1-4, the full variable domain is NAGVMQNPRHLVRRRGQEARLRCSPMKGHSHVYWYRQLPEEGLKFMVYLQKENIIDESGMPKERFSAEFPKEGPSILRIQQVVRGDSAAYFCASSPVVATNEKLFFGSGTQLSVL.

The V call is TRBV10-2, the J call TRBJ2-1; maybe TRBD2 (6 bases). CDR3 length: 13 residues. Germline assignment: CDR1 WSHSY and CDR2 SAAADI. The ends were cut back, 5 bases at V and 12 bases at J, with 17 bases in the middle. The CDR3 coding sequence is TGCGCCAGCAGTTCCACCCGGGGAGGATGGCAGTTCTTC. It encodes CASSSTRGGWQFF.

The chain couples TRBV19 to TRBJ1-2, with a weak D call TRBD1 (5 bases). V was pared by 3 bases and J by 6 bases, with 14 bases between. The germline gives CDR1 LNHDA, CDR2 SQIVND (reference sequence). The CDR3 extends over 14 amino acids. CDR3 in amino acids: CASSMPLQGDGYTF. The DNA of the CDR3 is TGTGCCAGTAGTATGCCTCTCCAAGGGGATGGCTACACCTTC.

CDR3 residues: CASSLYEQYF. DNA of the CDR3: TGTGCCAGTAGCCTCTACGAGCAGTACTTC. V and J are TRBV19 and TRBJ2-7; no reliable D call. Germline lookup yields CDR1 LNHDA and CDR2 SQIVND (reference sequence). The CDR3 length is 10 residues. Trimming cost V 6 bases and J 3 bases, with 3 bases left between them.

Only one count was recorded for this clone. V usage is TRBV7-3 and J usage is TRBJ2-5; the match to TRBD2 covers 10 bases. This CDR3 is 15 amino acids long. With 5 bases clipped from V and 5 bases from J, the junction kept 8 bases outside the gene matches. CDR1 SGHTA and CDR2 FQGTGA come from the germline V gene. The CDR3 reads CASSRAGGRRETQYF. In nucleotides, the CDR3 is TGTGCCAGCAGCAGAGCGGGGGGGCGGCGGGAGACCCAGTACTTC.

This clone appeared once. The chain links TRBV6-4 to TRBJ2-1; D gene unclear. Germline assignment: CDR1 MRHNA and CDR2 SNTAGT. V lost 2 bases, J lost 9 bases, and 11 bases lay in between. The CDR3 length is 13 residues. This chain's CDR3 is CASSDAESSEQFF. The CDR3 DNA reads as TGTGCCAGCAGTGACGCCGAGAGTAGTGAGCAGTTCTTC.

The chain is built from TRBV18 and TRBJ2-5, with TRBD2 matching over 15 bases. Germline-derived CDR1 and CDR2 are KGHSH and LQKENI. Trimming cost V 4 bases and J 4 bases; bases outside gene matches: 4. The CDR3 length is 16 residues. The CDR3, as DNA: TGTGCCAGCTCACGGGGACTAGCGGGAGGCGCAGAGACCCAGTACTTC. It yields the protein CASSRGLAGGAETQYF.

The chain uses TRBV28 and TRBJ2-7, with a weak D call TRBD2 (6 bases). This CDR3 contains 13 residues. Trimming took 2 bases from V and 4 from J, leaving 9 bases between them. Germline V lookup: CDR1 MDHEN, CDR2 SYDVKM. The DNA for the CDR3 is TGTGCCAGCAGTTTAGCGGGATGGTACGAGCAGTACTTC. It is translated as CASSLAGWYEQYF.

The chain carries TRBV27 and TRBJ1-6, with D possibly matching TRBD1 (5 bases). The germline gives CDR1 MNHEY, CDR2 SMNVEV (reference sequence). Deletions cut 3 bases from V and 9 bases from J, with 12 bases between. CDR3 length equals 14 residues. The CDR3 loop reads CASSFTGITSPLHF. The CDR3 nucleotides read TGTGCCAGCAGTTTCACAGGAATCACTTCACCCCTCCACTTT.